This TCR beta chain was profiled in a study of blood T cell repertoires in COVID-19. Study information: Acute and convalescent COVID-19 samples came from the United States, Italy and Spain. T cells, B-cell-depleted T cells, or PBMCs supplied cDNA or gDNA.

The CDR3 has 18 residues. Germline CDR1 reads MGHRA; CDR2 reads YSYEKL. The junction had 18 bases not matched to a gene; V was cut back by 4 bases and J by 5 bases. As handled by the study authors: How many nucleated cells were present was estimated from reference gene primer amplification. The method was immunoSEQ multiplex PCR; TCRdb's version includes in-frame clones alone and lacks a portion of them. Clone size and V and J calls were adopted from that table, with D and trimming inferred from the DNA. The table shows tens of thousands of clones, with 88% occurring only once. Seattle researchers signed up patients amid active infection and tracked them longitudinally.

The chain carries TRBV4-1 and TRBJ2-7; 9 bases agree with TRBD1. This receptor was obtained from a woman aged 60 to 75 with COVID-19, enrolled during active disease. Material: peripheral blood. The CDR3 DNA reads TGCGCCAGCAGCCCCTCAAGGGCCACACAGGGGGCAGGCGACGAGCAGTACTTC. Its protein is CASSPSRATQGAGDEQYF.